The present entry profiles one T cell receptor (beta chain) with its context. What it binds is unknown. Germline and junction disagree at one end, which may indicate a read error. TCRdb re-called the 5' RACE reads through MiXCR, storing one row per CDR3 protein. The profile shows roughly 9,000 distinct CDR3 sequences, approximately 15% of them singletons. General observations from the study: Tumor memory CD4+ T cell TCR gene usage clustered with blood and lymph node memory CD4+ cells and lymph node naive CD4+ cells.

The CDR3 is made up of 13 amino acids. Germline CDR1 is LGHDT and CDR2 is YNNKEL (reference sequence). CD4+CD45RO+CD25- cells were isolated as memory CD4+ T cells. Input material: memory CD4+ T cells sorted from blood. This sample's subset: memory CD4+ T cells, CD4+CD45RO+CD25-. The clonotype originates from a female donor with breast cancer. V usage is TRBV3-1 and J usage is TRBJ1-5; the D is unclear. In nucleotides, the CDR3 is TGTGTCAGCAGCCAAGACGGAGGTCAGCCCCAGCATTTT. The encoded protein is CVSSQDGGQPQHF.